These T cell receptor beta chains were read from a single sample in a study of Ad26.COV2.S vaccination and SARS-CoV-2 variants. Using immunoSEQ multiplex PCR, the repertoire was profiled, and TCRdb retains in-frame clones only, with some absent. The data show about 410,000 clones, approximately 92% seen once. The material was peripheral blood, obtained in a trial of Ad26.COV2.S vaccine versus placebo. All receptors come from a person aged 18 to 65 who received the Ad26.COV2.S COVID-19 vaccine or a placebo. The CDR3 runs from the conserved cysteine through the conserved F or W. The D gene is left open where the match is weak. Clone size is given for some rows only: seen once, a few or many times, or a class if the clone is expanded.

clone_size: -
d_call: TRBD1
j_call: TRBJ1-2
v_call: TRBV5-1
cdr3_aa: CASSGRDSPNRSGYTF
cdr3_nt: TGCGCCAGCAGTGGCCGGGACAGCCCTAATCGAAGTGGCTACACCTTC

clone_size: -
d_call: -
j_call: TRBJ2-5
v_call: TRBV30
cdr3_aa: CAWAPGGVYQETQYF
cdr3_nt: TGTGCCTGGGCCCCCGGGGGCGTGTACCAAGAGACCCAGTACTTC

clone_size: once
d_call: TRBD1
j_call: TRBJ2-7
v_call: TRBV6-4
cdr3_aa: CASRSGTGDYEQYF
cdr3_nt: TGTGCCAGCAGGTCCGGGACAGGGGACTACGAGCAGTACTTC

clone_size: -
d_call: -
j_call: TRBJ2-7
v_call: TRBV7-2
cdr3_aa: CASSTPDPGSYEQYF
cdr3_nt: TGTGCCAGCAGCACACCCGACCCAGGGAGTTACGAGCAGTACTTC

clone_size: -
d_call: -
j_call: TRBJ2-5
v_call: TRBV12-3/TRBV12-4
cdr3_aa: CASGRVEETQYF
cdr3_nt: TGTGCCAGCGGGCGGGTCGAGGAGACCCAGTACTTC

clone_size: -
d_call: TRBD1
j_call: TRBJ2-7
v_call: TRBV7-9
cdr3_aa: CASSLTTGSHEQYF
cdr3_nt: TGTGCCAGCAGCTTAACGACAGGGTCTCACGAGCAGTACTTC

clone_size: -
d_call: -
j_call: TRBJ2-7
v_call: TRBV7-2
cdr3_aa: CASSSRQNYEQYF
cdr3_nt: TGTGCCAGCAGCTCTAGACAGAACTACGAGCAGTACTTC

clone_size: -
d_call: -
j_call: TRBJ2-5
v_call: TRBV14
cdr3_aa: CASSQGFRGGQETQYF
cdr3_nt: TGTGCCAGCAGCCAAGGATTTCGAGGGGGGCAAGAGACCCAGTACTTC

clone_size: -
d_call: -
j_call: TRBJ2-1
v_call: TRBV12-3/TRBV12-4
cdr3_aa: CASSLRNNEQFF
cdr3_nt: TGTGCCAGCAGTTTGAGAAACAATGAGCAGTTCTTC

clone_size: -
d_call: -
j_call: TRBJ1-2
v_call: TRBV6-5
cdr3_aa: CASSYSGGGYTF
cdr3_nt: TGTGCCAGCAGTTACTCCGGTGGGGGCTACACCTTC

clone_size: once
d_call: -
j_call: TRBJ1-4
v_call: TRBV12-3/TRBV12-4
cdr3_aa: CASSPQGEKLFF
cdr3_nt: TGTGCCAGCAGTCCACAGGGTGAAAAACTGTTTTTT

clone_size: -
d_call: TRBD1
j_call: TRBJ1-4
v_call: TRBV5-8
cdr3_aa: CASSRTGGVLKLFF
cdr3_nt: TGTGCCAGCAGCCGGACAGGTGGGGTCTTAAAACTGTTTTTT

clone_size: -
d_call: -
j_call: TRBJ2-1
v_call: TRBV6-2/TRBV6-3
cdr3_aa: CASSLGVRNYNEQFF
cdr3_nt: TGTGCCAGCAGTTTGGGGGTCAGGAACTACAATGAGCAGTTCTTC

clone_size: -
d_call: TRBD2
j_call: TRBJ2-1
v_call: TRBV28
cdr3_aa: CASRLAGGFNEQFF
cdr3_nt: TGTGCCAGCAGACTAGCGGGGGGATTCAATGAGCAGTTCTTC

clone_size: -
d_call: -
j_call: TRBJ2-3
v_call: TRBV27
cdr3_aa: CASSLGTPMGTDTQYF
cdr3_nt: TGTGCCAGCAGTTTAGGGACTCCTATGGGCACAGATACGCAGTATTTT

clone_size: -
d_call: TRBD2
j_call: TRBJ2-7
v_call: TRBV27
cdr3_aa: CASSLLSLTSGGYYEQYF
cdr3_nt: TGTGCCAGCAGTTTATTGTCCCTAACTAGCGGGGGATACTACGAGCAGTACTTC

clone_size: -
d_call: -
j_call: TRBJ2-7
v_call: TRBV29-1
cdr3_aa: CSVYLGVEQYF
cdr3_nt: TGCAGCGTCTATTTAGGGGTCGAGCAGTACTTC

clone_size: -
d_call: -
j_call: TRBJ2-7
v_call: TRBV7-9
cdr3_aa: CASSSDGRGVWEQYF
cdr3_nt: TGTGCCAGCAGCTCCGACGGACGAGGTGTATGGGAGCAGTACTTC

clone_size: -
d_call: -
j_call: TRBJ1-5
v_call: TRBV4-1
cdr3_aa: CASSQVDSNQPQHF
cdr3_nt: TGCGCCAGCAGCCAAGTAGATAGCAATCAGCCCCAGCATTTT

clone_size: -
d_call: -
j_call: TRBJ1-2
v_call: TRBV6-5
cdr3_aa: CASSRGGDGYTF
cdr3_nt: TGTGCCAGCTCACGGGGAGGGGATGGCTACACCTTC

clone_size: -
d_call: -
j_call: TRBJ2-4
v_call: TRBV27
cdr3_aa: CASSLPPTGAKNIQYF
cdr3_nt: TGTGCCAGCAGTTTACCCCCGACAGGAGCCAAAAACATTCAGTACTTC

clone_size: -
d_call: TRBD2
j_call: TRBJ2-7
v_call: TRBV7-2
cdr3_aa: CASSRTSYEQYF
cdr3_nt: TGTGCCAGCAGCCGGACTAGCTACGAGCAGTACTTC

clone_size: -
d_call: TRBD2
j_call: TRBJ2-2
v_call: TRBV19
cdr3_aa: CASRSGTSIPGELFF
cdr3_nt: TGTGCCAGTAGGTCCGGGACTAGCATTCCCGGGGAGCTGTTTTTT

clone_size: -
d_call: -
j_call: TRBJ1-1
v_call: TRBV19
cdr3_aa: CASRLDVGPGANTEAFF
cdr3_nt: TGTGCCAGTAGACTCGACGTGGGGCCCGGGGCTAACACTGAAGCTTTCTTT

clone_size: many
d_call: -
j_call: TRBJ2-7
v_call: TRBV7-9
cdr3_aa: CASSLSQSGSNEQYF
cdr3_nt: TGTGCCAGCAGCTTATCTCAATCCGGGAGCAACGAGCAGTACTTC

clone_size: -
d_call: TRBD2
j_call: TRBJ2-5
v_call: TRBV5-4
cdr3_aa: CASSLGSVRGGVETQYF
cdr3_nt: TGTGCCAGCAGCTTGGGTTCGGTACGGGGGGGCGTAGAGACCCAGTACTTC

clone_size: -
d_call: -
j_call: TRBJ2-1
v_call: TRBV3-1/TRBV3-2
cdr3_aa: CASSRTGVEQFF
cdr3_nt: TGTGCCAGCAGCCGAACCGGAGTGGAGCAGTTCTTC

clone_size: -
d_call: TRBD1
j_call: TRBJ1-1
v_call: TRBV19
cdr3_aa: CASSIRQGPEAFF
cdr3_nt: TGTGCCAGTAGTATTAGACAGGGTCCAGAAGCTTTCTTT

clone_size: -
d_call: TRBD1
j_call: TRBJ1-1
v_call: TRBV6-6
cdr3_aa: CASDSGQGNTEAFF
cdr3_nt: TGTGCCAGCGACTCGGGACAGGGAAACACTGAAGCTTTCTTT

clone_size: -
d_call: -
j_call: TRBJ2-1
v_call: TRBV7-9
cdr3_aa: CASRGSSSYNEQFF
cdr3_nt: TGTGCCAGCAGAGGGTCGAGCTCCTACAATGAGCAGTTCTTC

clone_size: -
d_call: -
j_call: TRBJ1-5
v_call: TRBV20-1
cdr3_aa: CSASWSDGPWSNQPQHF
cdr3_nt: TGCAGTGCTAGTTGGTCGGATGGACCATGGAGCAATCAGCCCCAGCATTTT

clone_size: -
d_call: -
j_call: TRBJ2-5
v_call: TRBV28
cdr3_aa: CASSQSGGLKETQYF
cdr3_nt: TGTGCCAGCAGTCAGAGTGGAGGGCTCAAGGAGACCCAGTACTTC

clone_size: -
d_call: -
j_call: TRBJ2-7
v_call: TRBV5-1
cdr3_aa: CASSPDSYEQYF
cdr3_nt: TGCGCCAGCAGCCCGGATTCCTACGAGCAGTACTTC

clone_size: -
d_call: TRBD2
j_call: TRBJ2-2
v_call: TRBV4-3
cdr3_aa: CASSSGLERRELFF
cdr3_nt: TGCGCCAGCAGCTCGGGACTAGAACGAAGGGAGCTGTTTTTT

clone_size: -
d_call: -
j_call: TRBJ2-6
v_call: TRBV5-4
cdr3_aa: CASSVAGRGLAGANVLTF
cdr3_nt: TGTGCCAGCAGCGTTGCAGGGAGGGGGCTCGCTGGGGCCAACGTCCTGACTTTC

clone_size: -
d_call: TRBD1
j_call: TRBJ2-7
v_call: TRBV7-2
cdr3_aa: CASSSRQGSYEQYF
cdr3_nt: TGTGCCAGCAGCTCCAGACAGGGCTCCTACGAGCAGTACTTC

clone_size: -
d_call: -
j_call: TRBJ2-5
v_call: TRBV7-2
cdr3_aa: CASSLDPSSETQYF
cdr3_nt: TGTGCCAGCAGCTTAGATCCTAGCAGCGAGACCCAGTACTTC

clone_size: once
d_call: TRBD2
j_call: TRBJ2-5
v_call: TRBV6-1
cdr3_aa: CASSPGLAGETQYF
cdr3_nt: TGTGCCAGCAGTCCAGGACTAGCTGGAGAGACCCAGTACTTC

clone_size: -
d_call: -
j_call: TRBJ1-1
v_call: TRBV11-2
cdr3_aa: CASSTAVGAPEAFF
cdr3_nt: TGTGCCAGCAGCACCGCTGTGGGGGCCCCTGAAGCTTTCTTT

clone_size: -
d_call: -
j_call: TRBJ2-7
v_call: TRBV2
cdr3_aa: CASRTGHSFHEQYF
cdr3_nt: TGTGCCAGCAGGACGGGACATTCCTTCCACGAGCAGTACTTC

clone_size: -
d_call: -
j_call: TRBJ1-1
v_call: TRBV10-1
cdr3_aa: CASSESSNTEAFF
cdr3_nt: TGCGCCAGCAGTGAGTCCTCAAACACTGAAGCTTTCTTT

clone_size: -
d_call: -
j_call: TRBJ1-1
v_call: TRBV30
cdr3_aa: CAWSEHGYTEAFF
cdr3_nt: TGTGCCTGGAGTGAACATGGATACACTGAAGCTTTCTTT

clone_size: -
d_call: -
j_call: TRBJ1-1
v_call: TRBV19
cdr3_aa: CASSEGQDRAFF
cdr3_nt: TGTGCCAGTAGCGAGGGGCAAGATAGGGCTTTCTTT

clone_size: few
d_call: TRBD2
j_call: TRBJ2-7
v_call: TRBV5-1
cdr3_aa: CASSHLSGGSYEQYF
cdr3_nt: TGCGCCAGCAGCCATCTTAGCGGGGGTTCCTACGAGCAGTACTTC

clone_size: -
d_call: -
j_call: TRBJ2-7
v_call: TRBV10-2
cdr3_aa: CASSEARGYEQYF
cdr3_nt: TGCGCCAGCAGTGAGGCTCGGGGCTACGAGCAGTACTTC

clone_size: -
d_call: TRBD1
j_call: TRBJ1-4
v_call: TRBV4-3
cdr3_aa: CASSQRQGVLNEKLFF
cdr3_nt: TGCGCCAGCAGCCAGAGACAGGGCGTCCTCAATGAAAAACTGTTTTTT

clone_size: -
d_call: -
j_call: TRBJ2-1
v_call: TRBV21-1
cdr3_aa: CASSKVQGLGVWSYNEQFF
cdr3_nt: TGTGCCAGCAGCAAAGTTCAAGGACTAGGGGTTTGGTCCTACAATGAGCAGTTCTTC

clone_size: -
d_call: -
j_call: TRBJ2-7
v_call: TRBV27
cdr3_aa: CASRPLGTQPNEQYF
cdr3_nt: TGTGCCAGCAGGCCACTCGGGACCCAACCCAACGAGCAGTACTTC

clone_size: -
d_call: TRBD2
j_call: TRBJ2-1
v_call: TRBV5-8
cdr3_aa: CASSWTSGGAGYAVEQFF
cdr3_nt: TGTGCCAGCAGCTGGACTAGCGGGGGGGCCGGGTACGCGGTGGAGCAGTTCTTC

clone_size: -
d_call: -
j_call: TRBJ2-7
v_call: TRBV5-5
cdr3_aa: CASSLVWVSAYEQYF
cdr3_nt: TGTGCCAGCAGCTTGGTTTGGGTTTCTGCCTACGAGCAGTACTTC

clone_size: -
d_call: TRBD1
j_call: TRBJ2-4
v_call: TRBV12-3/TRBV12-4
cdr3_aa: CASRMGQTNIQYF
cdr3_nt: TGTGCCAGCAGAATGGGACAGACAAACATTCAGTACTTC

clone_size: -
d_call: -
j_call: TRBJ2-5
v_call: TRBV3-1/TRBV3-2
cdr3_aa: CASRHWEETQYF
cdr3_nt: TGTGCCAGCAGGCATTGGGAAGAGACCCAGTACTTC

clone_size: -
d_call: -
j_call: TRBJ1-4
v_call: TRBV5-6
cdr3_aa: CASSRRTVTNEKLFF
cdr3_nt: TGTGCCAGCAGCCGGAGGACAGTAACTAATGAAAAACTGTTTTTT

clone_size: -
d_call: TRBD2
j_call: TRBJ2-7
v_call: TRBV27
cdr3_aa: CASSLTSGGREQYF
cdr3_nt: TGTGCCAGCAGTCTAACTAGCGGGGGGAGGGAGCAGTACTTC

clone_size: -
d_call: -
j_call: TRBJ2-1
v_call: TRBV6-2/TRBV6-3
cdr3_aa: CASSYGGPNEQFF
cdr3_nt: TGTGCCAGCAGTTACGGGGGGCCCAATGAGCAGTTCTTC

clone_size: -
d_call: -
j_call: TRBJ2-6
v_call: TRBV29-1
cdr3_aa: CSVDPLSGANVLTF
cdr3_nt: TGCAGCGTTGATCCGCTCTCTGGGGCCAACGTCCTGACTTTC

clone_size: -
d_call: -
j_call: TRBJ1-2
v_call: TRBV3-1/TRBV3-2
cdr3_aa: CASSRGRKNYGYTF
cdr3_nt: TGTGCCAGCAGCCGGGGTCGGAAGAACTATGGCTACACCTTC

clone_size: -
d_call: TRBD1
j_call: TRBJ1-2
v_call: TRBV18
cdr3_aa: CASSPPTPGTGHGYTF
cdr3_nt: TGTGCCAGCTCACCCCCTACTCCCGGGACAGGGCATGGCTACACCTTC

clone_size: once
d_call: -
j_call: TRBJ1-5
v_call: TRBV19
cdr3_aa: CASSIQYSNQPQHF
cdr3_nt: TGTGCCAGTAGTATTCAATATAGCAATCAGCCCCAGCATTTT

clone_size: -
d_call: -
j_call: TRBJ1-3
v_call: TRBV30
cdr3_aa: CAWSYLSGNTIYF
cdr3_nt: TGTGCCTGGAGTTACCTCTCTGGAAACACCATATATTTT